This T cell receptor beta chain was sequenced for a study of CD8+ T cells in alopecia areata listed by TCRdb under 2018. At the level of the whole study: Treated patients were enrolled in an open-label pilot trial of oral tofacitinib at 5 to 10 mg twice daily for moderate-to-severe alopecia areata. Tofacitinib was administered for 6 to 18 months, and 6 months of follow-up off drug were then conducted to assess delayed response and recurrence. For the treated patients, the SALT score, which quantifies what percentage of scalp surface area is affected, served as the measure of disease severity. The study used high-throughput TCRbeta sequencing to examine T cell clonal expansion in alopecia areata, in both the C3H/HeJ mouse model and human patients. Scalp tissue and sorted CD4+ and CD8+ peripheral blood T cells from patchy and totalis/universalis alopecia areata patients and from healthy controls were covered by human TCRbeta sequencing. Biopsies were taken from tofacitinib-treated patients at baseline and at 4 and 24 weeks of treatment, and a later scalp biopsy was taken in several of the tofacitinib-treated patients. Scalp clonality was compared across normal scalp (n=4), patchy alopecia areata scalp (n=8), and alopecia totalis/universalis scalp (n=8). RNA was obtained with the PAXgene miRNA kit for fixed scalp, the miRNeasy kit for PBMCs, and the RNeasy kit for mouse skin. Amplification of TCRbeta CDR3 regions was done by immunoSEQ multiplex PCR using 35 Vbeta forward primers and 13 Jbeta reverse primers.

Taken with the paper, the label for time point translates to: 20 to 30 weeks on oral tofacitinib. Interpreted using the paper, the treatment or condition label stands for: oral pan-JAK inhibitor, 5-10 mg twice daily. Lesional scalp punch biopsies and peripheral blood were obtained from alopecia areata patients. After PBMCs were isolated by density centrifugation and stained for CD3, CD4 and CD8, a FACSAria was used to sort CD4+ and CD8+ T cells. General study outcomes and caveats: Tofacitinib significantly decreased scalp clonality and the number of expanded CD8+ clones among the top 100 scalp clones. The treated cohort was small, with a single nonresponder, so links between baseline CD8+ expansion and response need larger studies. Unlike mouse skin, where gammadelta T cells dominate, normal human skin contains resident alphabeta T cells that get sequenced too, which complicates analysis of the scalp TCR repertoire. Shared TCR sequences between patients were less evident than in mice, which may be partly attributable to HLA diversity in the patient population. Compared with normal scalp, lesional scalp had higher clonality and more expanded CD8+ clones, particularly in alopecia totalis/universalis, a pattern that suggests antigenic drive. Many expanded lesional clones were found to persist in scalp and blood during tofacitinib treatment, and relapse after treatment cessation may be partly explained by this persistence.

The germline V gene specifies SGHRS as CDR1 and YFSETQ as CDR2. Relative to germline, V is missing 0 bases and J is missing 3 bases, with 6 bases of the junction outside any gene match. The CDR3 holds 16 amino acids from the cysteine to the phenylalanine. The only DNA kept is the CDR3, 48 bases in frame from the first base. Libraries were built with the immunoSEQ multiplex PCR assay. RNA was extracted from all samples and reverse transcribed into cDNA as template for TCR sequencing. SuperScript III was used for first-strand cDNA synthesis, primed with a 2:1 mix of oligo-dT and random hexamers. A synthetic immune receptor repertoire was used to measure amplification bias, and any remaining bias was corrected computationally. As for the original processing: After raw reads were preprocessed to remove errors, the CDR3 was defined following IMGT conventions as running from the conserved cysteine to phenylalanine. Clonality was calculated as 1 minus Shannon entropy normalized by log2 of the number of productive unique TCRs. Whether each scalp clone was CD4 or CD8 was inferred by checking scalp TCRbeta sequences against the CD4 and CD8 repertoires from sorted blood. TCRdb stores this immuneACCESS table with in-frame sequences only. Part of the clones is absent; in the studies checked, under half of the shortfall reflects unresolved V genes, and no reason is known for the rest. V and J calls and clone size are as listed in that table; D and trimming were resolved from the DNA. The sample table contains some 180,000 clones; only one count was recorded for about 48% of them. Together, the top ten hold approximately 11% of the sample.

As to this clone: This clone's antigen is unknown. No base-level quality is on record; no much larger clone is a single base apart.

The chain is made from TRBV5-1 and TRBJ2-4; 7 junctional bases match TRBD2. The sample was CD8+ T cells sorted from blood, taken at week 24, from a patient treated with tofacitinib. This clonotype originated in a human donor with alopecia areata. The DNA is as follows: TGCGCCAGCAGCTTGGAACGGGGGGATGGCAAAAACATTCAGTACTTC. Its coded protein is CASSLERGDGKNIQYF.